This T cell receptor beta chain emerged from a study of radiotherapy plus CTLA-4 blockade in lung cancer. Study observations and caveats: Radiotherapy with ipilimumab was followed by blood expansion of tumor-derived clones.

The repertoire was sequenced with immunoSEQ multiplex PCR; TCRdb's copy has only in-frame clones and lacks some. Of 15,000 or so clones listed, 72% are singletons. With regard to this clone: Antigen: not known.

This material consisted of peripheral blood, taken from a patient treated with radiotherapy plus ipilimumab. This clonotype originated in a human donor with non-small cell lung cancer whose response to radiotherapy plus ipilimumab could not be evaluated.

The CDR3 loop is CASSVSTGGLPGANEKLFF. The DNA for the CDR3 is TGTGCCAGCAGCGTGTCGACAGGGGGCCTCCCCGGAGCAAATGAAAAACTGTTTTTT. The chain has TRBV9 and TRBJ1-4; 10 bases are shared with TRBD1. This CDR3 spans 19 amino acids. V trimming: 2 bases; J trimming: 5 bases; junction bases outside the gene matches: 15. Looked up from germline, CDR1 is SGDLS and CDR2 is YYNGEE.